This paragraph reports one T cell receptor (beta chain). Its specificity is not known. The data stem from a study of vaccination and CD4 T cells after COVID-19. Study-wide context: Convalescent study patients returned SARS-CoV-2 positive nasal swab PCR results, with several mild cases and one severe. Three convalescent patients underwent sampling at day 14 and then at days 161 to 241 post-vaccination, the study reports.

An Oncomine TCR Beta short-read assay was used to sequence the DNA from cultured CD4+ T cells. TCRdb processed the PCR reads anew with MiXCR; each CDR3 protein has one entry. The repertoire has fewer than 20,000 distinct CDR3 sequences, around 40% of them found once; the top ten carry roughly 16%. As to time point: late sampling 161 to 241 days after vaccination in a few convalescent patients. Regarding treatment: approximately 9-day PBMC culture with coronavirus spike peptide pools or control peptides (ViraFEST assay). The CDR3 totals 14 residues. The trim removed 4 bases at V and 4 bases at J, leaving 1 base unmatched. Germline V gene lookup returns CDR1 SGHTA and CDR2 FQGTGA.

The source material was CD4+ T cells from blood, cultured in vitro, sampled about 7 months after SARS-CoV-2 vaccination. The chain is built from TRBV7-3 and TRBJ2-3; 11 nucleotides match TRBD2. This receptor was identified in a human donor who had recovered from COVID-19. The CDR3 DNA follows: TGTGCCAGCAGCTCGGGACTAGCGGCAGATACGCAGTATTTT. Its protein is CASSSGLAADTQYF.